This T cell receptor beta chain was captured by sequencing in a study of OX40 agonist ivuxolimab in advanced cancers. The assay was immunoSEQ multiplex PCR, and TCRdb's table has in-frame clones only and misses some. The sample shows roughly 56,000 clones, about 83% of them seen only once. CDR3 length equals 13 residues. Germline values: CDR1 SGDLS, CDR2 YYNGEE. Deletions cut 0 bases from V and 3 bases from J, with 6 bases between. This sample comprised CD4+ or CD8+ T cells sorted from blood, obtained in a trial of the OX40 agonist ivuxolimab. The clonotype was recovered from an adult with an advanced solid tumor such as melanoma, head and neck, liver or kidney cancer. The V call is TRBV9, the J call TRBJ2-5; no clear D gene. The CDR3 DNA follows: TGTGCCAGCAGCGTAGCGCAGAAAGAGACCCAGTACTTC. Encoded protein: CASSVAQKETQYF.